Listed here are 29 T cell receptor beta chains from one sample, sequenced in a study of control samples from healthy donors and cancer patients (dated by TCRdb to the early 2020s). The protocol used for the library was the immunoSEQ multiplex PCR assay. The clones in this table, taken by TCRdb from immuneACCESS, are in-frame only. Not every clone is retained; where verified, under half of the shortfall comes from an unresolved V gene, and the cause of the rest is unknown. Within this sample are 150,000 to 200,000 clones, with around 94% of them counted one time only. The ten largest clones capture 1.4% of the sample. Sequencing input: blood. The receptors shown here come from a man aged 25 to 45 in good health.

The chain's CDR3 is CASRGQGIGQPQHF. The CDR3 bases are TGCGCCAGCCGGGGACAGGGAATAGGTCAGCCCCAGCATTTT. The chain combines TRBV10-2 with TRBJ1-5; 9 positions match TRBD1. Losses at the gene ends were 8 bases for V and 6 bases for J; bases not matched to a gene: 8. Germline V CDR1 and CDR2: WSHSY, SAAADI. The CDR3 sequence is 14 residues long.

A few counts support this clone. The chain recombines TRBV28 with TRBJ2-1; D is tentatively TRBD1 or TRBD2 (5 bases each). The CDR3 consists of 16 residues. The germline V gene encodes CDR1 MDHEN and CDR2 SYDVKM. Trimming stripped 6 bases from V and 10 bases from J, with 25 bases between. The CDR3 DNA follows: TGTGCCAGCAGGCCCCCGGGACCCCTCTTAAAGAGAGAGCAGTTCTTC. This encodes CASRPPGPLLKREQFF.

This chain uses TRBV24-1 with TRBJ2-1, with unresolved D. CDR1 is KGHDR, CDR2 SFDVKD, per germline. V lost 5 bases, J lost 5 bases, and 15 bases lay in between. CDR3 length: 15 residues. The CDR3 sequence: CATSVGRRLNNEQFF. DNA of the CDR3: TGTGCCACCAGTGTAGGCCGAAGATTAAACAATGAGCAGTTCTTC.

The chain uses TRBV7-9 and TRBJ2-3, with D perhaps TRBD1 or TRBD2 (5 bases each). The V end lost 5 bases, the J end lost 6 bases, and 21 bases lay between the germline ends. The CDR3 loop spans 16 amino acids. Per germline, CDR1 SEHNR and CDR2 FQNEAQ (reference sequence). The CDR3 loop is CASSVTGASYVDTQYF. CDR3 in DNA: TGTGCCAGCAGCGTCACCGGGGCTAGCTACGTCGATACGCAGTATTTT.

The CDR3: CASSLERVGEEQYF. As DNA, the CDR3 is TGCGCCAGCAGTCTTGAGCGGGTCGGAGAGGAGCAGTACTTC. This chain connects TRBV5-1 to TRBJ2-7, with D tentatively TRBD2 (6 bases). Per germline, CDR1 SGHRS and CDR2 YFSETQ. The V end was cut by 5 bases, the J end by 7 bases, with 19 bases between. This CDR3 is built from 14 residues.

This clone was seen only once. The chain links TRBV11-2 to TRBJ2-7; D possibly corresponds to TRBD1 (6 bases). V was clipped by 5 bases and J by 5 bases, with 19 bases between them. CDR1 is SGHAT, CDR2 FQNNGV, per germline. This CDR3 has 15 residues. For the CDR3, the DNA is TGTGCCAGCAGCCTCTTGGGGGCAGGGTTCGACGAGCAGTACTTC. It translates to CASSLLGAGFDEQYF.

The V and J genes are TRBV13 and TRBJ2-2; weak D call: TRBD2 (5 bases). Trimming pared 8 bases from V and 3 bases from J, leaving 19 bases between. The CDR3 runs to 16 residues. Germline V CDR1 and CDR2: PRHDT, FYEKMQ (reference sequence). CDR3 sequence reads: CASRLEADRDTGELFF. DNA of the CDR3: TGTGCCAGCCGGCTGGAGGCCGACCGGGACACCGGGGAGCTGTTTTTT. Drawing the rest from reference TRBV13 and TRBJ2-2, the complete variable domain is AAGVIQSPRHLIKEKRETATLKCYPIPRHDTVYWYQQGPGQDPQFLISFYEKMQSDKGSIPDRFSAQQFSDYHSELNMSSLELGDSALYFCASRLEADRDTGELFFGEGSRLTVL.

The genes are TRBV5-1 and TRBJ1-6, with a possible D match to TRBD1 (6 bases). V was clipped by 0 bases and J by 10 bases, with 14 bases between them. This CDR3 has 15 residues. Germline V gene data show CDR1 as SGHRS and CDR2 as YFSETQ. The DNA for the CDR3 is TGCGCCAGCAGCTTGGCCGGTCCGGGGGGCTCACCCCTCCACTTT. Translation: CASSLAGPGGSPLHF.

This clone came up once. The rearrangement uses TRBV3-1 (or the pseudogene TRBV3-2) and TRBJ1-2; 8 nucleotides agree with TRBD1. The CDR3 covers 13 residues. The J segment lost 8 bases and the V segment lost 3 bases, leaving 5 bases of the junction unmatched. Germline CDR1 and CDR2: LGHDT and YNNKEL (reference sequence). CDR3 loop: CASSHGQGKGYTF. CDR3 in DNA: TGTGCCAGCAGCCACGGACAGGGAAAAGGCTACACCTTC.

This chain uses TRBV29-1 with TRBJ2-7; D might be TRBD2 (7 bases). The CDR3 consists of 14 residues. CDR1 and CDR2 (germline): SQVTM, ANQGSEA. Trimming took off 1 base at V and 3 bases at J, with 13 bases between the two ends. CDR3 protein: CSVEGGRGGYEQYF. The CDR3, as DNA: TGCAGCGTTGAAGGTGGTAGGGGGGGCTACGAGCAGTACTTC.

This clone was detected once. This chain uses TRBV4-2 with TRBJ1-5, with TRBD1 as a possible D gene (6 bases). Germline V CDR1 and CDR2: LGHNA, YNFKEQ. The ends were cut back, 0 bases at V and 5 bases at J, with 11 bases in the middle. CDR3 length: 15 residues. The CDR3 loop reads CASSQDQAGDQPQHF. DNA of the CDR3: TGTGCCAGCAGCCAAGATCAGGCAGGGGATCAGCCCCAGCATTTT.

The sample holds a few counts of this clone. This chain uses TRBV6-2 or TRBV6-3 with TRBJ2-5, with D unresolved. The CDR3 consists of 13 residues. Trimming stripped 7 bases from V and 0 bases from J, with 9 bases between. Per germline, CDR1 MNHEY and CDR2 SVGEGT. The CDR3, as DNA: TGTGCCAGCACCCCCAGGTACCAAGAGACCCAGTACTTC. Protein: CASTPRYQETQYF.

The chain couples TRBV29-1 to TRBJ1-3; a weak D match, TRBD1 (6 bases). The length of the CDR3 is 14 residues. Germline values: CDR1 SQVTM, CDR2 ANQGSEA. With 7 bases removed from V and 4 bases from J, the gap between germline ends came to 17 bases. The CDR3 protein is CSAGQGRVGNTIYF. In DNA, the CDR3 is TGCAGCGCAGGCCAGGGGCGCGTGGGAAACACCATATATTTT.

DNA for the CDR3: TGTGCCAGCAGCGCCCGGGACACTAACACTGAAGCTTTCTTT. Translation gives CASSARDTNTEAFF. The chain joins TRBV9 to TRBJ1-1; a weak D match, TRBD1 (6 bases). The germline gives CDR1 SGDLS, CDR2 YYNGEE. There are 14 residues in the CDR3. V lost 3 bases and J 2 bases, leaving 11 bases between the germline ends.

The chain combines TRBV2 with TRBJ1-6; D gene uncertain. Germline-derived CDR1 and CDR2 are SNHLY and FYNNEI. Trimming removed 6 bases at V and 5 bases at J, with 14 bases between. The CDR3 totals 15 residues. CDR3 coding DNA: TGTGCCAGCAGCCGCTCCGGGCCCAATAATTCACCCCTCCACTTT. As protein: CASSRSGPNNSPLHF.

This clone was detected once. The chain couples TRBV3-1 (or the pseudogene TRBV3-2) to TRBJ1-2; TRBD1 might be the D (6 bases). CDR1 LGHDT and CDR2 YNNKEL come from the germline V gene (reference sequence). V was trimmed by 4 bases and J by 8 bases, leaving 11 bases between them. This CDR3 contains 12 residues. This CDR3 is CASSPQGYGYTF. The DNA of the CDR3 is TGTGCCAGCAGCCCCCAGGGGTACGGCTACACCTTC.

V and J are TRBV4-3 and TRBJ1-1; D ambiguous. The CDR3 is 14 residues long. The germline CDR1 and CDR2 sequences are LGHNA and YSLEER. Between the trimmed V and J ends, which lost 0 bases and 4 bases, there was a span of 9 bases. Here the CDR3 DNA reads TGCGCCAGCAGCCAAGACCGGGTTACCACTGAAGCTTTCTTT. Its translation: CASSQDRVTTEAFF.

CDR3 residues: CASSAGVLAVQETQYF. The DNA of the CDR3 is TGTGCCAGCAGCGCTGGCGTCCTAGCGGTGCAAGAGACCCAGTACTTC. This rearrangement joins TRBV7-2 to TRBJ2-5; 7 bases agree with TRBD2. Germline CDR1 and CDR2: SGHTA and FQGNSA. Losses at the gene ends were 5 bases for V and 2 bases for J; bases not matched to a gene: 11. The CDR3 sequence is 16 residues long.

The V gene is TRBV18, the J gene TRBJ2-4; 11 bases match TRBD1. The junction had 7 bases not matched to a gene; V was cut back by 6 bases and J by 0 bases. CDR3 length equals 17 residues. From germline, CDR1 is KGHSH and CDR2 LQKENI. CDR3 sequence: CASSGTGGRLAKNIQYF. CDR3 coding DNA: TGTGCCAGCTCCGGGACAGGGGGGAGATTAGCCAAAAACATTCAGTACTTC.

This chain links TRBV11-2 with TRBJ1-1, with 7 bases aligning to TRBD1. CDR1 is SGHAT, CDR2 FQNNGV, per germline. V shed 1 base and J 2 bases; nucleotides not matched to a gene: 4. This CDR3 is built from 15 residues. CDR3 region: CASSLVNRGNTEAFF. Here the CDR3 DNA reads TGTGCCAGCAGCTTAGTAAACAGGGGAAACACTGAAGCTTTCTTT.

This clone was picked up one time. The chain recombines TRBV10-3 with TRBJ2-5; 7 nucleotides align to TRBD2. Per the germline V gene, CDR1 is ENHRY and CDR2 is SYGVKD. The CDR3 sequence is 15 residues long. Trimming cost V 5 bases and J 2 bases; bases outside gene matches: 8. In DNA, the CDR3 is TGTGCCATCAGTCCGTTAACGGGACTACAAGAGACCCAGTACTTC. This codes for CAISPLTGLQETQYF.

The chain has TRBV19 and TRBJ1-1; TRBD1 is a possible D gene (5 bases). There are 16 residues in the CDR3. CDR1 is LNHDA and CDR2 is SQIVND in the germline V gene (reference sequence). Trimming stripped 1 base from V and 0 bases from J, with 12 bases between. CDR3 sequence: CASSIGGSEMNTEAFF. DNA of the CDR3: TGTGCCAGTAGTATAGGGGGGTCAGAGATGAACACTGAAGCTTTCTTT.

The chain employs TRBV5-1 and TRBJ2-7; perhaps TRBD2 as D (5 bases). Trimming removed 2 bases from V and 3 bases from J, with 9 bases in between. The CDR3 is 13 residues long. Germline CDR1 SGHRS, CDR2 YFSETQ. Here the CDR3 reads CASSLGEGYEQYF. CDR3 DNA sequence: TGCGCCAGCAGCTTAGGTGAGGGCTACGAGCAGTACTTC.

J is TRBJ1-3 and V is TRBV6-6; D gene uncertain. The CDR3 totals 14 residues. V was clipped by 4 bases and J by 4 bases, with 11 bases between them. CDR1 MNHNY and CDR2 SVGAGI come from the germline V gene (reference sequence). The CDR3 sequence: CASSFEGSGNTIYF. Written as DNA, the CDR3 is TGTGCCAGCAGTTTCGAGGGATCCGGAAACACCATATATTTT.

The chain combines TRBV5-6 with TRBJ2-3; D ambiguous. Trimming took off 3 bases at V and 0 bases at J, with 11 bases between the two ends. Germline V CDR1 and CDR2: SGHDT, YYEEEE. The CDR3 contains 15 residues. The CDR3 coding sequence is TGTGCCAGCAGCTCTGGTCCAGCTAGCACAGATACGCAGTATTTT. Encoded protein: CASSSGPASTDTQYF. Full variable domain (rest looked up from reference TRBV5-6 and TRBJ2-3): DAGVTQSPTHLIKTRGQQVTLRCSPKSGHDTVSWYQQALGQGPQFIFQYYEEEERQRGNFPDRFSGHQFPNYSSELNVNALLLGDSALYLCASSSGPASTDTQYFGPGTRLTVL.

The chain employs TRBV14 and TRBJ1-1; D possibly corresponds to TRBD1 (5 bases). CDR3 length: 17 amino acids. V lost 2 bases, J lost 4 bases, and 20 bases lay in between. Per germline, CDR1 SGHDN and CDR2 FVKESK. DNA of the CDR3: TGTGCCAGCAGCCAAAATCCCCTCGCGATCGGGGGCACTGAAGCTTTCTTT. This codes for CASSQNPLAIGGTEAFF.

As concerns this clone: Other DNA sequences in this sample translate to the same CDR3. The chain joins TRBV7-2 to TRBJ1-2; 12 nucleotides agree with TRBD1. V gave up 0 bases and J gave up 7 bases; unmatched junction bases: 9. This CDR3 is built from 17 residues. Per the germline V gene, CDR1 is SGHTA and CDR2 is FQGNSA. The CDR3 nucleotides read TGTGCCAGCAGCTTAGCACGCGGGACAGGGGGCAGGGGTGGCTACACCTTC. Protein: CASSLARGTGGRGGYTF.

The chain has TRBV5-1 and TRBJ2-1; 9 bases match TRBD2. The CDR3 is made up of 17 amino acids. V gave up 4 bases and J gave up 2 bases; unmatched junction bases: 10. The germline V gene has CDR1 SGHRS and CDR2 YFSETQ. CDR3 region: CASSRRPLAGAYNEQFF. In nucleotides, the CDR3 is TGCGCCAGCAGCCGGAGACCCTTAGCGGGGGCCTACAATGAGCAGTTCTTC.

The chain combines TRBV30 with TRBJ1-3; D possibly corresponds to TRBD1 (5 bases). V gave up 0 bases and J gave up 5 bases, with 11 bases separating them. Germline V CDR1 and CDR2: GTSNPN, SVGIG (reference sequence). The CDR3 contains 14 residues. The CDR3 DNA is TGTGCCTGGAGTGTCGGGGCAGCCCGAAACACCATATATTTT. Translation: CAWSVGAARNTIYF.